These 2 T cell receptor beta chains were all obtained from the same sample, sequenced in a study of siplizumab effects on memory and regulatory T cells. Clones were sequenced by immunoSEQ multiplex PCR, and TCRdb holds only the in-frame ones, with some missing. The data hold tens of thousands of clones, with more than 95% observed a single time. Sequences were obtained from naive CD4+ T cells sorted from blood. The receptors shown here come from a human donor in good health.

This clone was detected only a few times. The rearrangement links TRBV30 to TRBJ1-1; 8 bases are a match to TRBD1. This CDR3 has 15 amino acids. Looked up from germline, CDR1 is GTSNPN and CDR2 is SVGIG (reference sequence). V was pared by 3 bases and J by 1 base, with 7 bases of the junction left unmatched. CDR3 nucleotide sequence: TGTGCCTGGAGGGAGACCGGGACAGGGAACACTGAAGCTTTCTTT. Protein product: CAWRETGTGNTEAFF.

The chain is built from TRBV12-5 and TRBJ2-1; TRBD2 is a possible D gene (7 bases). There are 13 residues in the CDR3. The V end lost 3 bases, the J end lost 8 bases, and 11 bases lay between the germline ends. The germline V gene has CDR1 LGHNT and CDR2 FRNRAP. The CDR3 spells CASGFGGAYEQFF. The CDR3 coding sequence is TGTGCTAGTGGTTTTGGGGGGGCCTATGAGCAGTTCTTC. The complete variable domain, with remaining parts taken from reference TRBV12-5 and TRBJ2-1, reads DARVTQTPRHKVTEMGQEVTMRCQPILGHNTVFWYRQTMMQGLELLAYFRNRAPLDDSGMPKDRFSAEMPDATLATLKIQPSEPRDSAVYFCASGFGGAYEQFFGPGTRLTVL.